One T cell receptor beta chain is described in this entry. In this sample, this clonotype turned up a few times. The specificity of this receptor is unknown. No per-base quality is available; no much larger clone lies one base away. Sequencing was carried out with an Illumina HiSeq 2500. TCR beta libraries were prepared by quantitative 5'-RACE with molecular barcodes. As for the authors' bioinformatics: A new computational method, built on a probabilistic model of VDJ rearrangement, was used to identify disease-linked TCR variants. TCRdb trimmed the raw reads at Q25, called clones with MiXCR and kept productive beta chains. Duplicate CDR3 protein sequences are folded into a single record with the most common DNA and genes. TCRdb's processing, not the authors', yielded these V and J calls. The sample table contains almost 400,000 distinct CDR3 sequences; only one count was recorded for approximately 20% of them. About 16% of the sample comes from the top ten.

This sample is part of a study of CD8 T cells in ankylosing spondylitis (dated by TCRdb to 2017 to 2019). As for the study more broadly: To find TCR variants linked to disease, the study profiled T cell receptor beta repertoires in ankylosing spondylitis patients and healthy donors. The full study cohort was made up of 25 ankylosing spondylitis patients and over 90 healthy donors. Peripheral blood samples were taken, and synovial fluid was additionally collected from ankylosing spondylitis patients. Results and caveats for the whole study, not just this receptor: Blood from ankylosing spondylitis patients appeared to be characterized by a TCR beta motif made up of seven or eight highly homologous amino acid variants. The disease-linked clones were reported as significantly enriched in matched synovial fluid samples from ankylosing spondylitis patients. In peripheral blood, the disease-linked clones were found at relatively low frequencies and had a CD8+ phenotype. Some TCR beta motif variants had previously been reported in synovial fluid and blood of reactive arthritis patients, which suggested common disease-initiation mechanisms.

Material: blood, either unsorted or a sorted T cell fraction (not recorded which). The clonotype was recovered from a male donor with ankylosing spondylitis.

The nucleotide sequence reads TGTGCCAGCTCTACGACCGGCTTAATGAACACTGAAGCTTTCTTT. This encodes CASSTTGLMNTEAFF. The chain is encoded by TRBV18 joined to TRBJ1-1, with no confident D gene call. V sheds 6 bases and J sheds 0 bases, leaving 14 bases between their ends. CDR1 KGHSH and CDR2 LQKENI were looked up in the germline V gene. Reading from cysteine to phenylalanine, the CDR3 counts 15 amino acids. Here the CDR3 DNA is all that survives: 45 bases in frame from base 1.